Listed below are T cell receptor beta chains from one sample, sequenced in a study of CD8+CD57+ T cells in acquired aplastic anemia. Each CDR3 protein gets one entry after TCRdb re-called the reads with MiXCR. The data hold under 75,000 distinct CDR3 sequences, with almost 55% observed a single time. The sequencing sample was made of sorted CD4+, CD8+, or CD8+CD57+ T cells (not recorded which) from PBMCs. The receptors derive from a human donor in good health, serving as a control. Each CDR3 is given with its conserved first and last residue. A D gene is named only where the DNA matches it firmly. Clone size, where shown, is once, few, many, or a class for clones that have expanded.

D gene | clone size | J gene | V gene | CDR3 DNA | CDR3 protein
TRBD2 | - | TRBJ2-5 | TRBV9 | TGTGCCAGCAGCGTAGACAGCCCAGCGGGGGGTCTAGAGACCCAGTACTTC | CASSVDSPAGGLETQYF
TRBD2 | - | TRBJ2-3 | TRBV4-2 | TGTGCCAGCAGCAGGGGACTAGCGTTTAGCACAGATACGCAGTATTTT | CASSRGLAFSTDTQYF
- | - | TRBJ1-5 | TRBV19 | TGTGCCAGTCTGGGTATCAGTGGCCGAGGCAATCAGCCCCAGCATTTT | CASLGISGRGNQPQHF
- | - | TRBJ1-2 | TRBV4-1 | TGCGCCAGCAGCCAAGGTGTCTGTTATGGCTACACCTTC | CASSQGVCYGYTF
TRBD1 | - | TRBJ1-6 | TRBV7-2 | TGTGCCAGCAGCTTTAGACAGGGCAATAATTCACCCCTCCACTTT | CASSFRQGNNSPLHF
- | - | TRBJ1-5 | TRBV10-3 | TGTGCCATCAGTGAGTCGAGCCTTGTCTCAGGGTTAGAGGGCAATCAGCCCCAGCATTTT | CAISESSLVSGLEGNQPQHF
- | many | TRBJ2-1 | TRBV7-9 | TGTGCCAGCAGCTTACTTTCAGGAGATGAGCAGTTCTTC | CASSLLSGDEQFF
- | many | TRBJ2-7 | TRBV9 | TGTGCCAGCAGCGTAGCCCCAACGGGAGAGCAGTACTTC | CASSVAPTGEQYF
TRBD1 | - | TRBJ1-2 | TRBV29-1 | TGCAGCGTTATCCCGGGGACAGGGGACTATGGCTACACCTTC | CSVIPGTGDYGYTF
TRBD1 | - | TRBJ2-5 | TRBV19 | TGTGCCAGTAGCACCGGGACAGGGGAAGAGACCCAGTACTTC | CASSTGTGEETQYF
- | many | TRBJ1-2 | TRBV4-1 | TGCGCCAGCAGCCAAGTCCAGGGAGGAGGCTACACCTTC | CASSQVQGGGYTF
- | - | TRBJ1-1 | TRBV20-1 | TGCAGTGCTAGGATGGGGGTCACTGAAGCTTTCTTT | CSARMGVTEAFF
TRBD1 | once | TRBJ2-7 | TRBV5-1 | TGCGCCAGCAGGGGACCCGACAGGGGACACGAGCAGTACTTC | CASRGPDRGHEQYF
TRBD1 | - | TRBJ1-2 | TRBV4-1 | TGCGCCAGCAGTCGACAGGGAAACTATGGCTACACCTTC | CASSRQGNYGYTF
- | - | TRBJ2-2 | TRBV2 | TGTGCCAGCACTGGGGGAAGGTCCGGGGAGCTGTTTTTT | CASTGGRSGELFF
TRBD1 | - | TRBJ1-1 | TRBV7-9 | TGTGCCAGCAGCCAGGACAGGGTCACTGAAGCTTTCTTT | CASSQDRVTEAFF
- | - | TRBJ1-4 | TRBV15 | TGTGCCACCAGCGTCAGGCGGACAACTAATGAAAAACTGTTTTTT | CATSVRRTTNEKLFF
- | many | TRBJ1-5 | TRBV7-9 | TGTGCCAGCAGCTTGGGGTCTGGTCAGCCCCAGCATTTT | CASSLGSGQPQHF
TRBD1 | many | TRBJ1-2 | TRBV6-1 | TGTGCCAGCAGTAATCGTGACAGGGGTGACTATGGCTACACCTTC | CASSNRDRGDYGYTF
TRBD1 | many | TRBJ1-2 | TRBV7-9 | TGTGCCAGCAGCACCGGACAGGGGATAGGGTTTAACTATGGCTACACCTTC | CASSTGQGIGFNYGYTF
- | many | TRBJ2-3 | TRBV7-9 | TGTGCCAGCAGCTTAACGATGGTGCCAGATACGCAGTATTTT | CASSLTMVPDTQYF
- | many | TRBJ1-4 | TRBV6-1 | TGTGCCAGCAGTGGGGTCGGGGAGACTAATGAAAAACTGTTTTTT | CASSGVGETNEKLFF
- | - | TRBJ2-5 | TRBV18 | TGTGCCAGCTCACCACCCTACTTTCAAAGAGAGACCCAGTACTTC | CASSPPYFQRETQYF
- | - | TRBJ2-7 | TRBV30 | TGTGCCTGGACCCTGGGGGGCCTCGGCGAGCAGTACTTC | CAWTLGGLGEQYF
- | many | TRBJ2-7 | TRBV7-2 | TGTGCCAGCAGGAGAGACAGGGACTTGGAGCAGTACTTC | CASRRDRDLEQYF
TRBD2 | many | TRBJ2-7 | TRBV12-3/TRBV12-4 | TGTGCCAGCAGTTTAGGTCCTGGCGGGAGTCTCGAGCAGTACTTC | CASSLGPGGSLEQYF
- | many | TRBJ2-7 | TRBV7-9 | TGTGCCAGCAGCTGGGGTAGGGGAGAGACCACCTACGAGCAGTACTTC | CASSWGRGETTYEQYF
- | - | TRBJ2-7 | TRBV25-1 | TGTGCCAGCAGTGGGGGGGACAGCCCCTACGAGCAGTACTTC | CASSGGDSPYEQYF
- | - | TRBJ1-6 | TRBV19 | TGTGCCAGTAGTGCACGGCCTAATTCACCCCTCCACTTT | CASSARPNSPLHF
- | - | TRBJ2-5 | TRBV7-7 | TGTGCCAGCAGCTCTACCGGGGCGCGGGAGACCCAGTACTTC | CASSSTGARETQYF
TRBD2 | - | TRBJ2-1 | TRBV20-1 | TGCAGTGCTAGAGACCCAACTAGCGGGAGTATCGATGAGCAGTTCTTC | CSARDPTSGSIDEQFF
- | - | TRBJ1-3 | TRBV2 | TGTGCCAGCAGTACGCAGGTCGCGAGGGGAAACACCATATATTTT | CASSTQVARGNTIYF
TRBD2 | - | TRBJ2-5 | TRBV11-2 | TGTGCCAGCAGCGCCCCTACTAGCGGGAGACCAGAGACCCAGTACTTC | CASSAPTSGRPETQYF
- | - | TRBJ2-2 | TRBV7-2 | TGTGCCAGCAGCTTAGACTCCACCGGGGAGCTGTTTTTT | CASSLDSTGELFF
- | many | TRBJ1-1 | TRBV5-6 | TGTGCCAGCAGCTTGGGGCTAAACACTGAAGCTTTCTTT | CASSLGLNTEAFF
TRBD2 | - | TRBJ2-1 | TRBV3-1 | TGTGCCAGCAGCCAAGATGTACTAGCGGTATCCTACAATGAGCAGTTCTTC | CASSQDVLAVSYNEQFF
- | few | TRBJ2-7 | TRBV10-3 | TGTGCCAGCAGTTTAAAGCCGGGAAACTCCTACGAGCAGTACTTC | CASSLKPGNSYEQYF
- | - | TRBJ2-2 | TRBV12-3/TRBV12-4 | TGTGCCAGCAGGACAGGTTGGCAAGGGGAGCTGTTTTTT | CASRTGWQGELFF
- | - | TRBJ1-3 | TRBV2 | TGTGCCAGCAGTGAGGACGGGTTCGGAAACACCATATATTTT | CASSEDGFGNTIYF
- | many | TRBJ2-5 | TRBV6-6 | TGTGCCAGCAGTTACTCGAGGGCTATACAAGAGACCCAGTACTTC | CASSYSRAIQETQYF
- | - | TRBJ1-2 | TRBV29-1 | TGCAGCGTAGCAGGGGCGGGGGGCTACACCTTC | CSVAGAGGYTF
TRBD1 | - | TRBJ2-1 | TRBV29-1 | TGCAGCGTTGTCAGGCAGGGGGTCAATGAGCAGTTCTTC | CSVVRQGVNEQFF
TRBD2 | many | TRBJ2-3 | TRBV15 | TGTGCCACCAGCAGAGAACTACTAGCGGGAGCCCTCACAGATACGCAGTATTTT | CATSRELLAGALTDTQYF
- | - | TRBJ2-3 | TRBV15 | TGTGCCACCAGCACCGACAGAAGCACAGATACGCAGTATTTT | CATSTDRSTDTQYF
TRBD2 | few | TRBJ2-1 | TRBV11-2 | TGTGCCAGCAGCAGGACTAGCGGGATCAATGAGCAGTTCTTC | CASSRTSGINEQFF
- | - | TRBJ1-2 | TRBV29-1 | TGCAGCGTTGATCAACAGGGCAGCAGCTACACCTTC | CSVDQQGSSYTF